Reported below is one T cell receptor beta chain. Original processing methods: Amplified reference gene primers provided the basis for estimating nucleated cell counts. TCRdb keeps only in-frame clones here, not all; method: immunoSEQ multiplex PCR. V and J calls and clone size are as listed in that table; D and trimming were resolved from the DNA. The sample includes 200,000 to 250,000 clones, around nine tenths of them seen just once. Germline V gives CDR1 LNHDA, CDR2 SQIVND (reference sequence). With 4 bases clipped from V and 1 base from J, the junction kept 5 bases outside the gene matches. The CDR3 length is 16 residues. The data are from a study of blood T cell repertoires in COVID-19. Ages ranged from 18 to 89 years, with residence in 24 US areas. Clinical history as reported by participants underpinned cohort assignment.

This TCR derives from a man younger than 45 who had recovered from COVID-19. Material for sequencing was PBMCs or T cells enriched from blood (not recorded which). J is TRBJ2-1 and V is TRBV19, with TRBD1 identical over 9 bases. In DNA form, the CDR3 reads TGTGCCAGTAGTACCGGACAGGGGCGTTCCTACAATGAGCAGTTCTTC. It codes for CASSTGQGRSYNEQFF.